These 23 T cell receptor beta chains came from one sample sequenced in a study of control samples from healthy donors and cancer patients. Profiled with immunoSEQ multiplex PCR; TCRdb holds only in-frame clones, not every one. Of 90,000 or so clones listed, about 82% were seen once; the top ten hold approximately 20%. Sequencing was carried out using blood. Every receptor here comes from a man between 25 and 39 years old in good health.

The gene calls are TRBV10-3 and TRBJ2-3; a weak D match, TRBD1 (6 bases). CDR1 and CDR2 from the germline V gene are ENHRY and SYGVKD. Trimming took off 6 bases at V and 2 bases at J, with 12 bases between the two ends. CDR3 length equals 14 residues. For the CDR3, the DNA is TGTGCCATCAGGGGACATTCGCACACAGATACGCAGTATTTT. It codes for CAIRGHSHTDTQYF.

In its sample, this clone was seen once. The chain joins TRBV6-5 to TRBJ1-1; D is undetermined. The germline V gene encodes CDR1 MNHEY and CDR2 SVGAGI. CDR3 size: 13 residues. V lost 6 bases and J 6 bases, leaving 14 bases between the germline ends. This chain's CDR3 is CASRETPVAEAFF. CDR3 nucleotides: TGTGCCAGCAGAGAGACACCGGTGGCTGAAGCTTTCTTT.

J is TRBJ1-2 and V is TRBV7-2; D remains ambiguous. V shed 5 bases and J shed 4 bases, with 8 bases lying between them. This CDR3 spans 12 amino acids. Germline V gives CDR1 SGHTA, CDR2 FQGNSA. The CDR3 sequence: CASSPGLYGYTF. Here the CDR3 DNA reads TGTGCCAGCAGCCCCGGACTCTATGGCTACACCTTC.

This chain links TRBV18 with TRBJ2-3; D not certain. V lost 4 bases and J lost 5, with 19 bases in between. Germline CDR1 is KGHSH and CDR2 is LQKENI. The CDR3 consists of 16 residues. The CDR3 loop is CASSLKAPQGIDTQYF. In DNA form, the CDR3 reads TGTGCCAGCTCACTAAAGGCCCCTCAAGGCATAGATACGCAGTATTTT.

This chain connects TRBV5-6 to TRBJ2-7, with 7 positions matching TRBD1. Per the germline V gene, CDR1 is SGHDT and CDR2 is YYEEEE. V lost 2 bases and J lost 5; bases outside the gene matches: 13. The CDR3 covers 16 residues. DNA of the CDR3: TGTGCCAGCAGCTTAGGAATTGGACAGGTATCCCACGAGCAGTACTTC. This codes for CASSLGIGQVSHEQYF.

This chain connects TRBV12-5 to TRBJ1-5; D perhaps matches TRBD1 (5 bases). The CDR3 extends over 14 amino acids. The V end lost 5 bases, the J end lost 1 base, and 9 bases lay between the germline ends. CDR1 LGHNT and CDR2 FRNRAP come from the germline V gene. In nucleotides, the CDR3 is TGTGCTAGTGGTCCGGACACCAGCAATCAGCCCCAGCATTTT. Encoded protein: CASGPDTSNQPQHF.

This CDR3 reads CSARGEKLFF. As DNA, the CDR3 is TGCAGTGCTAGAGGTGAAAAACTGTTTTTT. The chain is built from TRBV20-1 and TRBJ1-4; D is ambiguous. Trimming took 1 base from V and 7 from J, leaving 1 base between them. Germline V gives CDR1 DFQATT, CDR2 SNEGSKA (reference sequence). The CDR3 is 10 amino acids.

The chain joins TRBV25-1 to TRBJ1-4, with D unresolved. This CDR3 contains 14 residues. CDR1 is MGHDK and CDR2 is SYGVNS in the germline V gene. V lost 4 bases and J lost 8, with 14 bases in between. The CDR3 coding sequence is TGTGCCAGCAGTGGCCCGGGTGCAGAGGAAAAACTGTTTTTT. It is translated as CASSGPGAEEKLFF.

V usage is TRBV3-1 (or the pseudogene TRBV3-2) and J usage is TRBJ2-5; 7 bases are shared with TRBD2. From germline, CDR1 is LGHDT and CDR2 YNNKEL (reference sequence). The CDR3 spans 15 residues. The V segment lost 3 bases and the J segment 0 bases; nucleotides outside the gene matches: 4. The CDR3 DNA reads TGTGCCAGCAGCCATTATCGGGGGGACCAAGAGACCCAGTACTTC. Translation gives CASSHYRGDQETQYF.

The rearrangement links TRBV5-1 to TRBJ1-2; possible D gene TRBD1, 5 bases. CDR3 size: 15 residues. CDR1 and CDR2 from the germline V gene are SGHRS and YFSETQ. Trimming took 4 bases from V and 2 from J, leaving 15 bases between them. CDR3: CASSRSAGTNYGYTF. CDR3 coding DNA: TGCGCCAGCAGCCGATCCGCAGGGACCAACTATGGCTACACCTTC.

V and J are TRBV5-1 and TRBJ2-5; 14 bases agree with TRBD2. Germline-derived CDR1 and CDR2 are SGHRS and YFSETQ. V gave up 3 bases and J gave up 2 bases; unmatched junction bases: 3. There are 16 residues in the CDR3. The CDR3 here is CASSSRLAGGQETQYF. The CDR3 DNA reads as TGCGCCAGCAGCTCCCGACTAGCGGGGGGGCAAGAGACCCAGTACTTC.

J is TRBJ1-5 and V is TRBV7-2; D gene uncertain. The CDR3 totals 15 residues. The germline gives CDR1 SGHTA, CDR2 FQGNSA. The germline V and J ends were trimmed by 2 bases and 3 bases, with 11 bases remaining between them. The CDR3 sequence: CASSLRGGDNQPQHF. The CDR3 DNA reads TGTGCCAGCAGCTTACGAGGAGGAGACAATCAGCCCCAGCATTTT.

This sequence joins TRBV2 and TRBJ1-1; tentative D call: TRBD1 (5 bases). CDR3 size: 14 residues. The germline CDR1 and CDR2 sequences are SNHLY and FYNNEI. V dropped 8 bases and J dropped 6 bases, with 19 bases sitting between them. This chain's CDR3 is CASGPGSSKAEAFF. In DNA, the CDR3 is TGTGCCAGCGGTCCAGGGAGCTCAAAGGCTGAAGCTTTCTTT.

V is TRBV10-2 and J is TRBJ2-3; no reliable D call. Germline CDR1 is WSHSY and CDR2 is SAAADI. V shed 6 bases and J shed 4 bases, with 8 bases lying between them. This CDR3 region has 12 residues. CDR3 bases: TGCGCCAGCAGCCCCCCCTCAGATACGCAGTATTTT. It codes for CASSPPSDTQYF.

As DNA, the CDR3 is TGTGCCAGCAGCGTAGGGGACAGCAAGGCTAATGAAAAACTGTTTTTT. Translation gives CASSVGDSKANEKLFF. The V call is TRBV9, the J call TRBJ1-4; the match to TRBD1 covers 7 bases. CDR1 SGDLS and CDR2 YYNGEE come from the germline V gene. Losses at the gene ends were 0 bases for V and 3 bases for J; bases not matched to a gene: 5. CDR3 length: 16 amino acids.

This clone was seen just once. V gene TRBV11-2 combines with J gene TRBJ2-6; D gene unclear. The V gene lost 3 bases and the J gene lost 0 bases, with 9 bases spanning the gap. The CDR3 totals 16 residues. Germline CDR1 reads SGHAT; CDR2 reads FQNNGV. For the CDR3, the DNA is TGTGCCAGCAGCTTTGGACCCTTCTCTGGGGCCAACGTCCTGACTTTC. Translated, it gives CASSFGPFSGANVLTF. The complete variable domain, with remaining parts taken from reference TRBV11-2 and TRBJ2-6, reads EAGVAQSPRYKIIEKRQSVAFWCNPISGHATLYWYQQILGQGPKLLIQFQNNGVVDDSQLPKDRFSAERLKGVDSTLKIQPAKLEDSAVYLCASSFGPFSGANVLTFGAGSRLTVL.

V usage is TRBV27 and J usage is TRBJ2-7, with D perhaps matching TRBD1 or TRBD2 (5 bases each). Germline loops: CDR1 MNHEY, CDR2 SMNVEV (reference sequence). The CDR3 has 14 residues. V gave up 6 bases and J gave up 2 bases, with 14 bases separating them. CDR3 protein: CASSPLGATYEQYF. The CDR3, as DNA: TGTGCCAGCAGCCCGCTCGGGGCTACCTACGAGCAGTACTTC.

CDR3 in amino acids: CASSPRRQGIHQPQHF. CDR3 nucleotide sequence: TGTGCCAGCTCACCAAGGAGGCAGGGCATCCATCAGCCCCAGCATTTT. The chain recombines TRBV18 with TRBJ1-5; a possible D gene is TRBD1 (5 bases). The germline gives CDR1 KGHSH, CDR2 LQKENI. V shed 2 bases and J shed 5 bases, with 16 bases lying between them. This CDR3 has 16 residues.

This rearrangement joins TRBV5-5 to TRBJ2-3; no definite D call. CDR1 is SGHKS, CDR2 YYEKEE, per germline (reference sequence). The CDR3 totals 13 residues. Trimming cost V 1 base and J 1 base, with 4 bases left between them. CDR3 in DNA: TGTGCCAGCAGCTTGAGGGGCACAGATACGCAGTATTTT. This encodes CASSLRGTDTQYF.

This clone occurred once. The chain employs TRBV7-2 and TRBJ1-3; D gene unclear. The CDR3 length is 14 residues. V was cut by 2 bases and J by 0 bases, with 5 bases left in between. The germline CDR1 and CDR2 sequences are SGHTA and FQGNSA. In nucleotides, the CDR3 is TGTGCCAGCAGCTTAAAAGCCTCTGGAAACACCATATATTTT. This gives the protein CASSLKASGNTIYF.

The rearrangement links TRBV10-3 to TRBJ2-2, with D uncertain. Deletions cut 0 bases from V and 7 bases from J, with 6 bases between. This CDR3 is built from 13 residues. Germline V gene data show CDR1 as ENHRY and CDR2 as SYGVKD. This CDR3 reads CAISESVGGELFF. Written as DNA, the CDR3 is TGTGCCATCAGTGAGTCGGTTGGCGGGGAGCTGTTTTTT.

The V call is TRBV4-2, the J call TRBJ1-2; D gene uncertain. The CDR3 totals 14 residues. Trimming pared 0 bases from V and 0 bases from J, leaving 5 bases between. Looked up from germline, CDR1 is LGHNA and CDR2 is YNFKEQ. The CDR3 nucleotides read TGTGCCAGCAGCCAAGAAAGTGCTAACTATGGCTACACCTTC. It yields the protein CASSQESANYGYTF.

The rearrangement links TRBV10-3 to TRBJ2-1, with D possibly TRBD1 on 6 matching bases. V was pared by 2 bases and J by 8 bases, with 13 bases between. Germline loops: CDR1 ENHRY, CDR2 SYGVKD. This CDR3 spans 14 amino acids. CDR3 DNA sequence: TGTGCCATCAGTGAGACAGGGTTGGACCATGAGCAGTTCTTC. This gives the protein CAISETGLDHEQFF.